The clone carrying this T cell receptor (beta chain) was recorded a few times. Antigen: not known. Libraries were prepared by immunoSEQ multiplex PCR; TCRdb keeps only in-frame clonotypes and omits some of them. This sample yields 95,000 to 120,000 clones, of which nearly 90% are seen a single time; 15% to 20% belongs to the top ten. Germline V gives CDR1 LNHDA, CDR2 SQIVND (reference sequence). The CDR3 has 15 amino acids. V was trimmed by 5 bases and J by 0 bases, leaving 12 bases between them. The data derive from a study of PD-1 blockade in classical Hodgkin lymphoma. Study background: It was nivolumab at 3 mg/kg, given intravenously every 2 weeks, that patients received. Notes on the study in general: Newly diagnosed patients were reported to start with lower TCR diversity than healthy donors. Anyone who began nivolumab under 1 year after ASCT was excluded. CD4+ TCR diversity climbed significantly by C4D1, unlike CD8+ TCR diversity.

Each patient experienced a relapse that followed autologous stem cell transplantation, and brentuximab vedotin exposure varied. The source was peripheral blood mononuclear cells (PBMCs), collected before the second cycle of nivolumab. The gene calls are TRBV19 and TRBJ2-3; unclear D gene. The source of this sequence is a human donor with classical Hodgkin lymphoma. CDR3 sequence (DNA): TGTGCCAGTAGTTCGGGCCGTTCTAGCACAGATACGCAGTATTTT. Its translation is CASSSGRSSTDTQYF.